Listed below are T cell receptor beta chains from one sample, sequenced in a study of CD8 T cells in ankylosing spondylitis. TCRdb re-derived calls from the 5' RACE reads in MiXCR, one entry per CDR3 protein. Of around 130,000 distinct CDR3 sequences in the sample, roughly 15% are singletons; the top ten hold roughly a third. Sequencing input: blood, either unsorted or a sorted T cell fraction (not recorded which). The receptors here all came from a male donor with ankylosing spondylitis. Both conserved end residues are part of each CDR3.

v_gene	len	j_gene	CDR3aa
TRBV28	17	TRBJ2-6	CASSYPSAFSGANVLTF
TRBV27	15	TRBJ1-2	CASSLALAGDYGYTF
TRBV6-5	12	TRBJ2-7	CASSKRGYEQYF
TRBV21-1	16	TRBJ1-4	CASTRTHEGLNEKLFF
TRBV4-1	17	TRBJ2-7	CASSQDLGQGTGYEQYF
TRBV5-6	15	TRBJ2-7	CASSLFPTGDYEQYF
TRBV7-9	16	TRBJ2-5	CASSGGLAGVGETQYF
TRBV7-8	14	TRBJ1-5	CASSSTGSFPPQHF
TRBV28	13	TRBJ1-5	CASSFAGNQPQHF
TRBV4-1	16	TRBJ1-5	CASSQESAYSNQPQHF
TRBV2	13	TRBJ1-2	CARPGQTNYGYTF
TRBV27	15	TRBJ2-7	CASSSLAVLSYEQYF
TRBV2	13	TRBJ2-7	CASRDTESYEQYF
TRBV7-6	14	TRBJ2-3	CASSLQRFTDTQYF
TRBV7-8	17	TRBJ2-6	CASSPGTLSSGANVLTF
TRBV3-1	11	TRBJ1-1	CASSAGPEAFF
TRBV14	15	TRBJ1-3	CASQDSSFSGNTIYF
TRBV27	13	TRBJ2-5	CASSSTAVETQYF
TRBV4-2	15	TRBJ2-7	CASEGGASGRGEQYF
TRBV10-2	13	TRBJ2-1	CASSGRRGPPEFF
TRBV14	17	TRBJ2-2	CASSQDYLVEYTGELFF
TRBV9	15	TRBJ2-3	CASSIRDWSGDTQYF
TRBV9	15	TRBJ1-1	CASSGLGGVNTEAFF